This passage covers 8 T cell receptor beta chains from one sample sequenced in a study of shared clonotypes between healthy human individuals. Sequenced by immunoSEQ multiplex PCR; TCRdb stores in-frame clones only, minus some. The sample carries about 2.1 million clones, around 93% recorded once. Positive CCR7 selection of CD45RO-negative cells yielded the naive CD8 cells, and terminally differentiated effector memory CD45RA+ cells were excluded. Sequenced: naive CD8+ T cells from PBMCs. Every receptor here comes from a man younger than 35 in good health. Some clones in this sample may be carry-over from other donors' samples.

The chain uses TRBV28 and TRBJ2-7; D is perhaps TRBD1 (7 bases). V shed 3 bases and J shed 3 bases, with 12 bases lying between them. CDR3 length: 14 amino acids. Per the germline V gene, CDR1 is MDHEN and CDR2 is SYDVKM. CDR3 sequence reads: CASSLGRGDYEQYF. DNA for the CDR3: TGTGCCAGCAGTTTGGGCAGGGGGGACTACGAGCAGTACTTC.

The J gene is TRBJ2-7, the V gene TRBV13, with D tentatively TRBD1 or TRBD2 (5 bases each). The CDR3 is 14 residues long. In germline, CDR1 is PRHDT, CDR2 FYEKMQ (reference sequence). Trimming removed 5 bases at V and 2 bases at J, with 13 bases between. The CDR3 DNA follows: TGTGCCAGCAGCCGTCGGGACGGAACCTACGAGCAGTACTTC. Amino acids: CASSRRDGTYEQYF. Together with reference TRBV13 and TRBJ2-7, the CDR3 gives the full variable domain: AAGVIQSPRHLIKEKRETATLKCYPIPRHDTVYWYQQGPGQDPQFLISFYEKMQSDKGSIPDRFSAQQFSDYHSELNMSSLELGDSALYFCASSRRDGTYEQYFGPGTRLTVT.

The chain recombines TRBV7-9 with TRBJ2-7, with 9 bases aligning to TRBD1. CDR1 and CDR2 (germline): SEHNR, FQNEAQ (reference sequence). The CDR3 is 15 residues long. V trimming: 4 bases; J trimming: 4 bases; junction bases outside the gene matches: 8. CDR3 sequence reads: CASSWGQGLTYEQYF. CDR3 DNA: TGTGCCAGCAGCTGGGGACAGGGCCTTACTTACGAGCAGTACTTC.

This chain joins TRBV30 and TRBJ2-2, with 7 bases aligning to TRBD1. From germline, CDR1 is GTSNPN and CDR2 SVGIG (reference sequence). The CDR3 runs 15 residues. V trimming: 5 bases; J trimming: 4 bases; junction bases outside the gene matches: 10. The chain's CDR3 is CAWQTGPVGTGELFF. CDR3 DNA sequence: TGTGCCTGGCAGACAGGGCCAGTTGGCACCGGGGAGCTGTTTTTT.

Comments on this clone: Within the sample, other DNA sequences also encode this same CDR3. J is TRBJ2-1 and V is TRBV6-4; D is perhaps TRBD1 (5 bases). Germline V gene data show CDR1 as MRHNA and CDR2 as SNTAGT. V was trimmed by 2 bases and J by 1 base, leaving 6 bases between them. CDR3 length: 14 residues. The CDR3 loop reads CASSDRGSYNEQFF. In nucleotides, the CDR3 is TGTGCCAGCAGTGACAGGGGATCCTACAATGAGCAGTTCTTC.

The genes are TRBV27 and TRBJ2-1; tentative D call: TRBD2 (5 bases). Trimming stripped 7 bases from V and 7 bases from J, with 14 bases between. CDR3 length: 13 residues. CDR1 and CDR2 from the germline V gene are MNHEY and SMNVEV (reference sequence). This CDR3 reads CASNGIDRNEQFF. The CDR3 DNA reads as TGTGCCAGCAACGGGATAGATAGGAATGAGCAGTTCTTC.

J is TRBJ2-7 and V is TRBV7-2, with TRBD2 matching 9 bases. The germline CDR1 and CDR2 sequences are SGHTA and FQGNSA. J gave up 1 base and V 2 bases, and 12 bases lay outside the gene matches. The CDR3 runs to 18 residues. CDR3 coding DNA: TGTGCCAGCAGCTTATATGTCAGCGGACTAGCGTTTTCCTACGAGCAGTACTTC. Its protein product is CASSLYVSGLAFSYEQYF.

The CDR3 sequence: CASKPGVDYGYTF. In DNA, the CDR3 is TGTGCCAGCAAGCCAGGGGTAGACTATGGCTACACCTTC. This chain joins TRBV25-1 and TRBJ1-2, with D maybe TRBD1 (6 bases). Deletions cut 7 bases from V and 3 bases from J, with 12 bases between. The CDR3 spans 13 residues. Germline CDR1 and CDR2: MGHDK and SYGVNS.